This TCR beta chain was captured by sequencing in a study of OX40 agonist ivuxolimab in advanced cancers. Study-wide context: Each patient was given ivuxolimab into a vein every 2 weeks, at 0.01 to 10 mg/kg. Patients assigned to dose escalation were diagnosed with hepatocellular carcinoma, melanoma, renal cell or head and neck cancer. Two patients with cutaneous melanoma and one with hepatocellular carcinoma, three in total, showed partial responses.

Blood samples were obtained at baseline, cycle 4 day 1, and cycle 7 day 1. Repertoires were generated with immunoSEQ multiplex PCR, while TCRdb's copy carries only in-frame clones and drops some. The table lists some 50,000 clones, approximately 90% of them singletons, with 30% to 35% in the top ten. The germline V gene encodes CDR1 SGHVS and CDR2 FQNEAQ. Between the trimmed V and J ends, which lost 1 base and 12 bases, there was a span of 19 bases. The CDR3 covers 15 residues. The sample consisted of CD4+ or CD8+ T cells sorted from blood, taken in a trial of the OX40 agonist ivuxolimab. The chain couples TRBV7-8 to TRBJ2-1, with a tentative D call TRBD2 (6 bases). This receptor was obtained from an adult with an advanced solid tumor such as melanoma, head and neck, liver or kidney cancer. The CDR3 sequence is CASSLGLGGNPGQFF. CDR3 bases: TGTGCCAGCAGCTTAGGACTAGGTGGTAATCCTGGGCAGTTCTTC. Drawing the rest from reference TRBV7-8 and TRBJ2-1, the complete variable domain is GAGVSQSPRYKVAKRGQDVALRCDPISGHVSLFWYQQALGQGPEFLTYFQNEAQLDKSGLPSDRFFAERPEGSVSTLKIQRTQQEDSAVYLCASSLGLGGNPGQFFGPGTRLTVL.